The present TCR beta chain was sequenced within a study of T cell repertoires in cytomegalovirus infection. A single record per CDR3 protein comes from TCRdb applying MiXCR to the reads. The table records around 78,000 distinct CDR3 sequences, 20% to 30% of them present only once. This CDR3 has 16 amino acids. The germline V gene has CDR1 KGHDR and CDR2 SFDVKD. J was trimmed by 4 bases and V by 8 bases; bases with no gene match: 11. To note about this clonotype: What it recognizes is unknown.

Sequenced here: CD8+ T cells from cultured PBMCs, sampled from culture after CMV antigen stimulation. This TCR was sampled from a human donor in good health (CMV status not recorded). Some clones in this sample may be carry-over from other donors' samples. The chain couples TRBV24-1 to TRBJ2-1, with 9 bases that match TRBD2. The CDR3 sequence is CATTPSGGLLYNEQFF. CDR3 sequence (DNA): TGTGCCACCACTCCCAGCGGGGGGCTTCTATACAATGAGCAGTTCTTC.